Given below is one T cell receptor beta chain in context. The antigen is not known. The data were obtained in a study of tumor-infiltrating lymphocytes in localized non-small cell lung cancer. The CDR3 is 15 residues long. Trimming removed 5 bases from V and 0 bases from J, with 11 bases in between. Germline lookup yields CDR1 SGHTA and CDR2 FQGNSA. Study-wide points: Technical variation could not be separated from intratumor heterogeneity here.

Using immunoSEQ multiplex PCR, the repertoire was profiled, and TCRdb retains in-frame clones only, with some absent. The sample holds 10,000 to 15,000 clones, around 71% seen once. The chain links TRBV7-2 to TRBJ1-3; D ambiguous. The TCR originated in a human donor with non-small cell lung cancer. Sequenced input: uninvolved lung tissue not adjacent to the tumor. CDR3 coding DNA: TGTGCCAGCAGCCACGGACGGATCTCTGGAAACACCATATATTTT. This codes for CASSHGRISGNTIYF. Filled out from reference TRBV7-2 and TRBJ1-3, the complete variable domain reads GAGVSQSPSNKVTEKGKDVELRCDPISGHTALYWYRQSLGQGLEFLIYFQGNSAPDKSGLPSDRFSAERTGGSVSTLTIQRTQQEDSAVYLCASSHGRISGNTIYFGEGSWLTVV.